The T cell receptor (beta chain) described here comes from a study of OX40 agonist ivuxolimab in advanced cancers. Data came from immunoSEQ multiplex PCR; TCRdb stores just in-frame clones and leaves some out. The sample contains 60,000 or so clones, approximately 86% of which appear only once. The length of the CDR3 is 16 residues. Germline values: CDR1 SGHRS, CDR2 YFSETQ. Trimming pared 5 bases from V and 2 bases from J, leaving 20 bases between. The chain recombines TRBV5-1 with TRBJ2-7; D gene unclear. The source was CD4+ or CD8+ T cells sorted from blood, collected in a trial of the OX40 agonist ivuxolimab. This clonotype was sampled from an adult with an advanced solid tumor such as melanoma, head and neck, liver or kidney cancer. CDR3 bases: TGCGCCAGCAGATTCCGAGGCAGTCAAACTACCTACGAGCAGTACTTC. This codes for CASRFRGSQTTYEQYF.